The 29 T cell receptor beta chains listed next were all sequenced from one sample in a study of blood T cells in healthy people across ages. Primed by a sample-barcoded 5' primer and a J-beta primer mix, a second PCR proceeded for 7 to 11 cycles. TCRdb processed the 5' RACE reads anew with MiXCR; each CDR3 protein has one entry. Here the sample spans 550,000 to 600,000 distinct CDR3 sequences, roughly 48% being singletons. The specimen was blood. These TCRs come from a man older than 75 in good health.

The chain combines TRBV20-1 with TRBJ2-1, with D unresolved. This CDR3 is built from 15 residues. Germline V CDR1 and CDR2: DFQATT, SNEGSKA (reference sequence). Trimming cost V 6 bases and J 4 bases, with 19 bases left between them. Written as DNA, the CDR3 is TGCAGTGCCACCGCCCTAGAGAGATCATACAATGAGCAGTTCTTC. Protein: CSATALERSYNEQFF.

The rearrangement joins TRBV20-1 to TRBJ2-1; D is unresolved. This CDR3 is 13 amino acids long. Germline V CDR1 and CDR2: DFQATT, SNEGSKA (reference sequence). V was trimmed by 3 bases and J by 3 bases, leaving 9 bases between them. CDR3 sequence: CSARNRNYNEQFF. The CDR3 nucleotides are TGCAGTGCTAGGAACCGGAACTACAATGAGCAGTTCTTC.

This chain uses TRBV6-5 with TRBJ2-7; D is undetermined. V lost 6 bases and J 1 base, leaving 13 bases between the germline ends. This CDR3 comprises 14 residues. Per germline, CDR1 MNHEY and CDR2 SVGAGI. CDR3 sequence reads: CASSSIFASYEQYF. The CDR3 nucleotides are TGTGCCAGCAGCTCCATTTTTGCTTCCTACGAGCAGTACTTC.

V usage is TRBV3-1 and J usage is TRBJ1-4; D not resolved. The CDR3 sequence is 14 residues long. From germline, CDR1 is LGHDT and CDR2 YNNKEL (reference sequence). Trimming stripped 3 bases from V and 8 bases from J, with 13 bases between. The CDR3 nucleotides are TGTGCCAGCAGCCAGGTCACACCGGGGGAAAAACTGTTTTTT. This gives the protein CASSQVTPGEKLFF.

The rearrangement uses TRBV12-3 or TRBV12-4 and TRBJ2-3; no definite D call. The V and J ends lost 0 bases and 4 bases respectively, with 11 bases between them. This CDR3 is built from 15 residues. CDR3 amino acids: CASSLATTVADTQYF. DNA for the CDR3: TGTGCCAGCAGTTTAGCGACGACGGTGGCAGATACGCAGTATTTT.

The gene calls are TRBV4-3 and TRBJ1-1; the match to TRBD1 covers 9 bases. The CDR3 extends over 16 amino acids. V was pared by 2 bases and J by 3 bases, with 7 bases of the junction left unmatched. Germline CDR1 LGHNA, CDR2 YSLEER. The DNA of the CDR3 is TGCGCCAGCAGCCAAAATTTCGGGACAGGGTACACTGAAGCTTTCTTT. Protein sequence: CASSQNFGTGYTEAFF.

This clonotype was counted only a few times. The rearrangement joins TRBV20-1 to TRBJ2-5; possible D gene TRBD2, 7 bases. The CDR3 runs to 14 residues. V dropped 7 bases and J dropped 2 bases, with 17 bases sitting between them. Germline loops: CDR1 DFQATT, CDR2 SNEGSKA (reference sequence). The DNA for the CDR3 is TGCAGTGGGCCGGCGGGGGCGGATCAAGAGACCCAGTACTTC. Amino acid sequence: CSGPAGADQETQYF.

This clonotype was seen a few times. The rearrangement links TRBV6-2 or TRBV6-3 to TRBJ1-2; D may be TRBD1 (5 bases). The germline gives CDR1 MNHEY, CDR2 SVGEGT. Trimming stripped 2 bases from V and 10 bases from J, with 17 bases between. This CDR3 is built from 14 residues. The chain's CDR3 is CASSYGQGSASYTF. CDR3 coding DNA: TGTGCCAGCAGTTACGGGCAGGGAAGCGCCTCCTACACCTTC.

This clonotype was counted a few times. The rearrangement links TRBV7-2 to TRBJ2-3; D perhaps matches TRBD2 (5 bases). Trimming took off 1 base at V and 5 bases at J, with 10 bases between the two ends. CDR1 is SGHTA and CDR2 is FQGNSA in the germline V gene. CDR3 size: 14 residues. The CDR3 region has the DNA TGTGCCAGCAGCTTAGGCATACGGGAAGATACGCAGTATTTT. This sequence encodes CASSLGIREDTQYF. The whole variable domain, remainder taken from reference TRBV7-2 and TRBJ2-3, is GAGVSQSPSNKVTEKGKDVELRCDPISGHTALYWYRQSLGQGLEFLIYFQGNSAPDKSGLPSDRFSAERTGGSVSTLTIQRTQQEDSAVYLCASSLGIREDTQYFGPGTRLTVL.

The rearrangement links TRBV24-1 to TRBJ2-5; 9 bases agree with TRBD1. The last part of the DNA fits TRBJ2-7 better; the J call may be wrong. This CDR3 is built from 15 residues. From germline, CDR1 is KGHDR and CDR2 SFDVKD. CDR3 nucleotide sequence: TGTGCCACCAGTGACCCCCGGACAGGGGATCACGAGCAGTACTTC. This gives the protein CATSDPRTGDHEQYF.

The chain couples TRBV5-6 to TRBJ2-3; 10 bases match TRBD2. CDR3 size: 16 residues. V shed 4 bases and J 3 bases; nucleotides not matched to a gene: 8. The germline CDR1 and CDR2 sequences are SGHDT and YYEEEE. This CDR3 reads CASSDVTSGLTDTQYF. The CDR3 bases are TGTGCCAGCAGCGATGTGACTAGCGGGTTGACAGATACGCAGTATTTT.

This clonotype came up once. The chain has TRBV12-3 or TRBV12-4 and TRBJ2-1; 7 positions agree with TRBD2. The J call may be mistaken, given a closer DNA end match to TRBJ2-7. This CDR3 has 15 residues. The CDR3 nucleotides are TGTGCCAGCAGTTTAGCGGGAGGGCCCCTGAATGAGCAGTACTTC. This gives the protein CASSLAGGPLNEQYF.

The chain has TRBV20-1 and TRBJ2-5, with no clear D. V was shortened by 3 bases and J by 3 bases, with 11 bases between the two germline ends. This CDR3 has 13 residues. CDR1 is DFQATT, CDR2 SNEGSKA, per germline (reference sequence). The chain's CDR3 is CSASSGSKETQYF. CDR3 DNA sequence: TGCAGTGCTAGCTCCGGGTCCAAAGAGACCCAGTACTTC.

This chain joins TRBV20-1 and TRBJ1-2; a weak D match, TRBD1 (6 bases). Trimming pared 5 bases from V and 2 bases from J, leaving 9 bases between. CDR3 length equals 12 residues. CDR1 and CDR2 (germline): DFQATT, SNEGSKA (reference sequence). CDR3 nucleotides: TGCAGTGCTGGCGACAGGAACTATGGCTACACCTTC. This sequence encodes CSAGDRNYGYTF.

The chain recombines TRBV29-1 with TRBJ2-7, with D uncertain. V lost 5 bases to trimming and J lost 5 bases, with 7 bases between them. CDR3 length: 10 residues. The germline CDR1 and CDR2 sequences are SQVTM and ANQGSEA. CDR3 in DNA: TGCAGCGTTTCTGACAACGAGCAGTACTTC. Translation gives CSVSDNEQYF.

In regard to this clonotype: A read error may produce the germline difference seen at one junction end. V gene TRBV20-1 combines with J gene TRBJ2-5, with D perhaps TRBD1 or TRBD2 (5 bases each). The CDR3 spans 15 residues. The germline V gene encodes CDR1 DFQATT and CDR2 SNEGSKA (reference sequence). CDR3 region: CSARGPGTSEETQYF. In nucleotides, the CDR3 is TGCAGTGCAAGAGGACCCGGGACGTCGGAAGAGACCCAGTACTTC.

The V and J genes are TRBV2 and TRBJ1-5; no reliable D call. Trimming shortened V by 8 bases and J by 1 base, and 15 bases separated the two germline ends. The germline CDR1 and CDR2 sequences are SNHLY and FYNNEI. The CDR3 runs to 15 residues. The chain's CDR3 is CASGGIGSSNQPQHF. CDR3 nucleotide sequence: TGTGCCAGCGGCGGCATAGGGAGCAGCAATCAGCCCCAGCATTTT.

The CDR3 sequence is CSAREAGLETQYF. CDR3 nucleotides: TGCAGTGCTAGAGAGGCAGGGCTGGAGACCCAGTACTTC. The V gene is TRBV20-1, the J gene TRBJ2-5; TRBD1 might be the D (5 bases). Trimming left V 0 bases short and J 5 bases short, with 10 bases between. This CDR3 contains 13 residues. Germline V gives CDR1 DFQATT, CDR2 SNEGSKA (reference sequence).

The chain has TRBV3-1 and TRBJ2-1; D is unresolved. The DNA matches TRBJ2-7 better at its end, which makes the J call doubtful. In germline, CDR1 is LGHDT, CDR2 YNNKEL (reference sequence). The CDR3 is made up of 16 amino acids. CDR3 nucleotides: TGTGCCAGCAGCCAAGAAAGTGGACCGAGCTACAATGAGCAGTACTTC. Its protein is CASSQESGPSYNEQYF.

CDR3 region: CSADSRREGSYEQYF. The CDR3 coding sequence is TGCAGTGCGGACTCCAGGCGGGAGGGTTCCTACGAGCAGTACTTC. The genes are TRBV20-1 and TRBJ2-7; 9 bases agree with TRBD2. The germline V gene has CDR1 DFQATT and CDR2 SNEGSKA (reference sequence). V was pared by 6 bases and J by 1 base, with 10 bases of the junction left unmatched. The CDR3 covers 15 residues.

This sequence joins TRBV20-1 and TRBJ1-2, with 9 bases fitting TRBD1. The trim removed 6 bases at V and 3 bases at J, leaving 8 bases unmatched. Germline V gene data show CDR1 as DFQATT and CDR2 as SNEGSKA (reference sequence). The CDR3 totals 14 residues. In DNA form, the CDR3 reads TGCAGTGCAGCGGGGGACAGGGTTTACTATGGCTACACCTTC. Protein product: CSAAGDRVYYGYTF.

The chain is built from TRBV20-1 and TRBJ2-7; 9 positions agree with TRBD1. Germline CDR1 is DFQATT and CDR2 is SNEGSKA (reference sequence). The CDR3 extends over 12 amino acids. Trimming cost V 4 bases and J 5 bases; bases outside gene matches: 3. The CDR3, as DNA: TGCAGTGCTACGGACAGGGGCCACGAGCAGTACTTC. Amino acid sequence: CSATDRGHEQYF.

The CDR3 region is CSVGVGPSNTEAFF. The DNA of the CDR3 is TGCAGCGTTGGGGTCGGACCGTCGAACACTGAAGCTTTCTTT. The chain links TRBV29-1 to TRBJ1-1; D uncertain. Trimming removed 4 bases from V and 1 base from J, with 13 bases in between. The CDR3 covers 14 residues. Germline V gives CDR1 SQVTM, CDR2 ANQGSEA.

This clonotype was observed a few times. The V and J genes are TRBV20-1 and TRBJ2-5; D gene ambiguous. This CDR3 contains 13 residues. V was cut by 7 bases and J by 2 bases, with 14 bases left in between. The germline V gene has CDR1 DFQATT and CDR2 SNEGSKA (reference sequence). In DNA, the CDR3 is TGCAGTGTTACGGACCCTCAGCAAGAGACCCAGTACTTC. It encodes CSVTDPQQETQYF.

The gene calls are TRBV7-9 and TRBJ2-2; TRBD1 matches 9 bases. V trimming: 4 bases; J trimming: 5 bases; junction bases outside the gene matches: 11. The CDR3 length is 17 residues. Germline V gene sequence: CDR1 SEHNR, CDR2 FQNEAQ (reference sequence). The CDR3 sequence is CASSSPETGGWTGELFF. CDR3 coding DNA: TGTGCCAGCAGCTCCCCCGAGACAGGGGGATGGACCGGGGAGCTGTTTTTT. The full variable domain, its missing parts supplied by reference TRBV7-9 and TRBJ2-2, is DTGVSQNPRHKITKRGQNVTFRCDPISEHNRLYWYRQTLGQGPEFLTYFQNEAQLEKSRLLSDRFSAERPKGSFSTLEIQRTEQGDSAMYLCASSSPETGGWTGELFFGEGSRLTVL.

This clonotype has at least ten counts. J is TRBJ2-7 and V is TRBV6-6; either TRBD1 or TRBD2 may supply D (5 bases each). Trimming took 0 bases from V and 5 from J, leaving 14 bases between them. This CDR3 has 15 residues. Germline V gene data show CDR1 as MNHNY and CDR2 as SVGAGI (reference sequence). CDR3 DNA sequence: TGTGCCAGCAGTTACTCGGTACAGGTGGGGGACGAGCAGTACTTC. Translating gives CASSYSVQVGDEQYF.

This clonotype was seen more than once but under ten times. J is TRBJ2-5 and V is TRBV6-6; D ambiguous. The CDR3 covers 13 residues. Germline V gene sequence: CDR1 MNHNY, CDR2 SVGAGI (reference sequence). V lost 8 bases and J lost 0, with 10 bases in between. The CDR3 DNA follows: TGTGCCAGCCAACTCCCTTACCAAGAGACCCAGTACTTC. Its protein product is CASQLPYQETQYF.

V and J are TRBV6-6 and TRBJ1-5; tentatively, D is TRBD1 (5 bases). CDR1 and CDR2 from the germline V gene are MNHNY and SVGAGI (reference sequence). Trimming left V 4 bases short and J 7 bases short, with 17 bases between. This CDR3 is 15 amino acids long. The CDR3 sequence: CASSWVDGPGQPQHF. The CDR3 bases are TGTGCCAGCAGTTGGGTGGATGGTCCAGGGCAGCCCCAGCATTTT.

V is TRBV20-1 and J is TRBJ2-3; 13 bases match TRBD2. The junction had 4 bases not matched to a gene; V was cut back by 7 bases and J by 3 bases. This CDR3 region has 14 residues. Germline V gene data show CDR1 as DFQATT and CDR2 as SNEGSKA (reference sequence). The CDR3 coding sequence is TGCAGTGGGACTAGCGGGAGACCGACAGATACGCAGTATTTT. It is translated as CSGTSGRPTDTQYF.